This paragraph covers one T cell receptor beta chain sequence. The data stem from a study of T cell changes during pregnancy in multiple sclerosis. Using immunoSEQ multiplex PCR, the repertoire was profiled, and TCRdb retains in-frame clones only, with some absent. The sample includes roughly 46,000 clones, 84% of them seen just once. This CDR3 contains 16 residues. Per the germline V gene, CDR1 is SGHTA and CDR2 is FQGNSA. The V gene end was trimmed by 0 bases and the J gene end by 7 bases; junction bases not matched to a gene: 2. The receptor was derived from a female donor with multiple sclerosis, enrolled in a pregnancy study. Specimen: CD4+ T cells from peripheral blood mononuclear cells, collected before pregnancy. The chain recombines TRBV7-2 with TRBJ2-1, with TRBD2 matching 14 bases. CDR3 region: CASSLAGTSGSNEQFF. The CDR3 DNA sequence: TGTGCCAGCAGCTTAGCCGGGACTAGCGGGAGTAATGAGCAGTTCTTC.